This T cell receptor beta chain was documented in a study of T cells in Graves' hyperthyroidism and ophthalmopathy. The study, taken as a whole, reports: Blood also held most thyroid clonotypes expanded beyond 0.001. Ophthalmopathy was predicted by the model a median of roughly 6 months ahead of onset.

J lost 8 bases, V lost 3 bases, and 10 bases had no gene match. Germline V gene data show CDR1 as MDHEN and CDR2 as SYDVKM. The CDR3 has 15 residues. Criteria for exclusion of patients were uncontrolled infection, other autoimmune disease, pregnancy or lactation. This clonotype came up many times. Its specificity is unknown. The investigators amplified TCR beta CDR3 regions from RNA transcripts. First-round RT-PCR with HTBI primers amplified the TCR CDR3 region. From the multiplex PCR reads, TCRdb called clonotypes with MiXCR, one entry per CDR3 protein. The repertoire has about 560,000 distinct CDR3 sequences, around 17% of them found once; the top ten carry about 20%.

The chain carries TRBV28 and TRBJ1-5, with TRBD1 matching over 7 bases. This clonotype was obtained from a woman aged 18-29 years with Graves' hyperthyroidism. Input material: blood. The chain's CDR3 is CASSFLTGIIKPQHF. Written as DNA, the CDR3 is TGTGCCAGCAGTTTCTTGACAGGGATCATCAAGCCCCAGCATTTT.